This passage covers 13 T cell receptor beta chains from one sample sequenced in a study of early T cells in non-severe SARS-CoV-2 infection. TCRdb ran MiXCR on the 5' RACE reads and lists one entry per CDR3 protein. The sample records fewer than 120,000 distinct CDR3 sequences, around 12% being singletons. This specimen consisted of whole blood, obtained at baseline. The source is an adult who was a healthcare worker with PCR-confirmed SARS-CoV-2 infection or an uninfected control (not recorded which).

The rearrangement uses TRBV10-3 and TRBJ1-1; D may be TRBD1 (5 bases). Germline values: CDR1 ENHRY, CDR2 SYGVKD. V lost 11 bases and J 1 base, leaving 11 bases between the germline ends. The CDR3 has 12 amino acids. The CDR3, as DNA: TGTGCCCATGGAGGGACGAACACTGAAGCTTTCTTT. As protein: CAHGGTNTEAFF.

This clonotype was seen ten or more times. The genes are TRBV4-2 and TRBJ1-2; D ambiguous. In germline, CDR1 is LGHNA, CDR2 YNFKEQ. CDR3 length: 16 amino acids. Trimming left V 0 bases short and J 0 bases short, with 11 bases between. The CDR3 sequence: CASSQDYEKANYGYTF. The CDR3 DNA sequence: TGTGCCAGCAGCCAAGATTACGAGAAGGCTAACTATGGCTACACCTTC.

This clonotype was observed a few times. The CDR3 reads CASSSNPATETQYF. The CDR3 DNA sequence: TGTGCCAGCAGCTCCAACCCAGCCACAGAGACCCAGTACTTC. The chain joins TRBV7-9 to TRBJ2-5; D gene unclear. V lost 4 bases and J 4 bases, leaving 13 bases between the germline ends. The CDR3 consists of 14 residues. Per the germline V gene, CDR1 is SEHNR and CDR2 is FQNEAQ (reference sequence).

This clonotype came up a few times. The V call is TRBV20-1, the J call TRBJ2-3, with 10 bases lining up with TRBD2. Unmatched junction bases numbered 4, after V lost 0 bases and J lost 4 bases. The CDR3 is 15 residues long. The germline gives CDR1 DFQATT, CDR2 SNEGSKA (reference sequence). The CDR3 DNA sequence: TGCAGTGCTAGAGATCCGCTAGCGGGAGCAGATACGCAGTATTTT. Encoded protein: CSARDPLAGADTQYF.

V and J are TRBV6-1 and TRBJ1-1; D remains ambiguous. Trimming shortened V by 10 bases and J by 2 bases, and 14 bases separated the two germline ends. The CDR3 spans 13 residues. The V gene's germline CDR1 is MNHNS and CDR2 SASEGT. The CDR3 DNA reads as TGTGCCATCTTCACAAGGATTAACACTGAAGCTTTCTTT. The encoded protein is CAIFTRINTEAFF.

This chain links TRBV12-3 or TRBV12-4 with TRBJ1-2; D is unresolved. The CDR3 runs 16 residues. V lost 2 bases, J lost 5 bases, and 18 bases lay in between. This chain's CDR3 is CASSLREARLNYGYTF. The CDR3 DNA reads as TGTGCCAGCAGTTTACGTGAGGCTCGTCTAAATTATGGCTACACCTTC.

This clonotype has ten or more counts. The V call is TRBV20-1, the J call TRBJ1-5, with 9 bases aligning to TRBD1. The CDR3 has 14 residues. Per germline, CDR1 DFQATT and CDR2 SNEGSKA (reference sequence). With 6 bases clipped from V and 4 bases from J, the junction kept 7 bases outside the gene matches. CDR3 loop: CSAIGGTGNQPQHF. The CDR3 DNA is TGCAGTGCCATAGGGGGGACAGGGAATCAGCCCCAGCATTTT.

The rearrangement joins TRBV20-1 to TRBJ2-7; D is perhaps TRBD1 or TRBD2 (5 bases each). This CDR3 contains 13 residues. The germline CDR1 and CDR2 sequences are DFQATT and SNEGSKA (reference sequence). V was pared by 1 base and J by 3 bases, with 10 bases between. CDR3 nucleotide sequence: TGCAGTGCTAGAGGGGACGGTCACTACGAGCAGTACTTC. Translation gives CSARGDGHYEQYF.

The V and J genes are TRBV11-2 and TRBJ1-1, with D unresolved. Trimming pared 0 bases from V and 4 bases from J, leaving 12 bases between. Germline CDR1 reads SGHAT; CDR2 reads FQNNGV. This CDR3 comprises 15 residues. The CDR3 is CASSLDRARGTEAFF. CDR3 coding DNA: TGTGCCAGCAGCTTAGATAGGGCTCGGGGCACTGAAGCTTTCTTT.

This clonotype was picked up many times. The chain couples TRBV3-1 to TRBJ2-7; D might be TRBD2 (6 bases). Trimming stripped 4 bases from V and 0 bases from J, with 16 bases between. The CDR3 is 16 amino acids. The germline V gene has CDR1 LGHDT and CDR2 YNNKEL (reference sequence). CDR3 protein: CASSPRFVGSSYEQYF. The CDR3 DNA reads as TGTGCCAGCAGCCCTAGATTCGTCGGGAGCTCCTACGAGCAGTACTTC.

This clonotype occurred many times. The V and J genes are TRBV30 and TRBJ2-5, with 9 bases aligning to TRBD2. CDR3 length equals 14 residues. The J segment lost 4 bases and the V segment lost 5 bases, leaving 8 bases of the junction unmatched. Germline CDR1 is GTSNPN and CDR2 is SVGIG (reference sequence). The CDR3 bases are TGTGCCTGGTCAGCGGGGGGCGTCCGAGAGACCCAGTACTTC. Protein product: CAWSAGGVRETQYF.

This chain uses TRBV7-9 with TRBJ1-4; perhaps TRBD1 as D (5 bases). V gave up 5 bases and J gave up 12 bases, with 22 bases separating them. This CDR3 is 15 amino acids long. CDR1 is SEHNR and CDR2 is FQNEAQ in the germline V gene (reference sequence). CDR3 residues: CASSPPGTAEIELFF. CDR3 in DNA: TGTGCCAGCAGCCCCCCCGGGACGGCGGAAATTGAACTGTTTTTT.

The CDR3 reads CSVGTGSTQPQHF. The DNA of the CDR3 is TGCAGCGTAGGGACAGGGTCAACTCAGCCCCAGCATTTT. V is TRBV29-1 and J is TRBJ1-5; 9 positions match TRBD1. This CDR3 has 13 residues. Germline-derived CDR1 and CDR2 are SQVTM and ANQGSEA. J lost 6 bases, V lost 6 bases, and 6 bases had no gene match.